This T cell receptor (beta chain) was observed in a study of radiation and T cells in renal cell carcinoma. This clone occurred a few times. Assay used: immunoSEQ multiplex PCR; TCRdb lists only in-frame clones, some missing. Of 15,000 to 19,000 clones listed, about 56% are singletons. Noted treatment: treatment-naive control, cytoreductive nephrectomy. The patient's renal cell carcinoma had clear cell pathology. V shed 8 bases, J shed 3 bases, and the junction held 5 bases outside the gene matches. The CDR3 extends over 13 amino acids. Germline loops: CDR1 ENHRY, CDR2 SYGVKD. This clonotype was sampled from a man in his forties or fifties with renal cell carcinoma. The sample consisted of tumor tissue, taken from a patient whose treatment was nephrectomy without radiotherapy. The gene calls are TRBV10-3 and TRBJ2-7; 9 bases map to TRBD1. The CDR3 region has the DNA TGTGCCATCTGGCCGGGACAGGGCTACGAGCAGTACTTC. This sequence encodes CAIWPGQGYEQYF.